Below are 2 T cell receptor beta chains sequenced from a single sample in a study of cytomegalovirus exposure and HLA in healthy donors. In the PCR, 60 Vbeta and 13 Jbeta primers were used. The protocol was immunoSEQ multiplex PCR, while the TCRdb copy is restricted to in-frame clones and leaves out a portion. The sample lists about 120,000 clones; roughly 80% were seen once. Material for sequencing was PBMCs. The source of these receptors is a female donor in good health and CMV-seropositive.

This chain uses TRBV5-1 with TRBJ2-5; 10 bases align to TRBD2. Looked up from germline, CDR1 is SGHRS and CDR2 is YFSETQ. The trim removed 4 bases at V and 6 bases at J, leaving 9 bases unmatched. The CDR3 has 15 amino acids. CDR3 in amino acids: CASSASAGGPKTQYF. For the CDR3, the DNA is TGCGCCAGCAGCGCCTCAGCGGGGGGGCCGAAGACCCAGTACTTC.

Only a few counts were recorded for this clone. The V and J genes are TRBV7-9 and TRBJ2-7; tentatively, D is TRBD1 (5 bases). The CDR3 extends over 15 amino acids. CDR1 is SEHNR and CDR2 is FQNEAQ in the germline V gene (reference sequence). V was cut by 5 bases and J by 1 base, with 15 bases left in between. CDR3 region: CASSPHEDRSYEQYF. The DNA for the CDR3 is TGTGCCAGCAGCCCGCATGAAGACAGATCCTACGAGCAGTACTTC.